The next 3 T cell receptor beta chains were all read from a single sample in a study of early T cells in non-severe SARS-CoV-2 infection. In TCRdb, the 5' RACE reads were re-called with MiXCR into one record per CDR3 protein. The repertoire holds under 65,000 distinct CDR3 sequences, with around 13% as singletons. The material sequenced was whole blood. These receptors all come from an adult who was a healthcare worker with PCR-confirmed SARS-CoV-2 infection or an uninfected control (not recorded which).

The chain employs TRBV20-1 and TRBJ1-1; the match to TRBD1 covers 8 bases. This CDR3 comprises 15 residues. J lost 6 bases, V lost 6 bases, and 15 bases had no gene match. Germline CDR1 and CDR2: DFQATT and SNEGSKA (reference sequence). The CDR3 region is CSAAQPQGAKAEAFF. Here the CDR3 DNA reads TGCAGTGCAGCACAGCCCCAGGGGGCGAAAGCTGAAGCTTTCTTT.

There are a few counts of this clonotype. This chain uses TRBV5-1 with TRBJ2-7; D ambiguous. Germline assignment: CDR1 SGHRS and CDR2 YFSETQ. The CDR3 has 13 residues. Trimming took off 0 bases at V and 4 bases at J, with 8 bases between the two ends. The CDR3 protein is CASSLAAFYEQYF. CDR3 nucleotide sequence: TGCGCCAGCAGCTTGGCGGCATTTTACGAGCAGTACTTC. Combining the CDR3 with reference TRBV5-1 and TRBJ2-7 gives the whole variable domain KAGVTQTPRYLIKTRGQQVTLSCSPISGHRSVSWYQQTPGQGLQFLFEYFSETQRNKGNFPGRFSGRQFSNSRSEMNVSTLELGDSALYLCASSLAAFYEQYFGPGTRLTVT.

This clonotype was counted only a few times. The rearrangement joins TRBV6-5 to TRBJ1-2; the D gene is possibly TRBD1 (5 bases). This CDR3 contains 12 residues. Germline V gene data show CDR1 as MNHEY and CDR2 as SVGAGI. The DNA for the CDR3 is TGTGCGGTGGAGAGGGGAGGGTCCGGCTACACCTTC. Protein: CAVERGGSGYTF.